These 21 T cell receptor beta chains were sequenced from one sample in a study of blood T cell repertoires in COVID-19. TCRdb keeps only in-frame clones here, not all; method: immunoSEQ multiplex PCR. The data show 150,000 to 200,000 clones, with approximately 86% seen just once and over 0.85% held by the top ten. The specimen was peripheral blood. All receptors come from a man aged 18 to 29 with acute or convalescent COVID-19.

The chain joins TRBV9 to TRBJ2-2; 12 nucleotides line up with TRBD2. The trim removed 0 bases at V and 5 bases at J, leaving 11 bases unmatched. Germline V gene sequence: CDR1 SGDLS, CDR2 YYNGEE. This CDR3 is built from 19 residues. In nucleotides, the CDR3 is TGTGCCAGCAGCGTAGCTTGGCTAGCGGGGGGGCCTGGAACCGGGGAGCTGTTTTTT. It is translated as CASSVAWLAGGPGTGELFF.

CDR3 amino acids: CASSPFANTGELFF. The CDR3 DNA follows: TGTGCCAGCAGCCCGTTCGCGAACACCGGGGAGCTGTTTTTT. This chain links TRBV7-3 with TRBJ2-2; no reliable D call. Germline V CDR1 and CDR2: SGHTA, FQGTGA. Trimming left V 5 bases short and J 0 bases short, with 7 bases between. The length of the CDR3 is 14 residues.

The V and J genes are TRBV5-1 and TRBJ1-2; D gene ambiguous. Germline V lookup: CDR1 SGHRS, CDR2 YFSETQ. Trimming took 9 bases from V and 4 from J, leaving 13 bases between them. The CDR3 totals 12 residues. CDR3 bases: TGCGCCACCTACCTGACGGGCTATGGCTACACCTTC. Amino acid sequence: CATYLTGYGYTF.

This clone was detected once. Here the CDR3 DNA reads TGTGCCAGCAGCTTGGGACTAGCGGGCACCGGGGAGCTGTTTTTT. Translating gives CASSLGLAGTGELFF. The V call is TRBV5-6, the J call TRBJ2-2, with 10 bases aligning to TRBD2. Germline-derived CDR1 and CDR2 are SGHDT and YYEEEE. V dropped 0 bases and J dropped 4; count of bases not matched to a gene: 0. This CDR3 comprises 15 residues.

The chain employs TRBV2 and TRBJ2-1; 14 bases map to TRBD2. The junction had 10 bases not matched to a gene; V was cut back by 6 bases and J by 0 bases. The CDR3 sequence is 19 residues long. Per germline, CDR1 SNHLY and CDR2 FYNNEI. The CDR3 coding sequence is TGTGCCAGCAGAGAATCCCGACTAGCGGGGGGGAGCTCCTACAATGAGCAGTTCTTC. This translates into CASRESRLAGGSSYNEQFF. The variable domain in full, with the rest retrieved from reference TRBV2 and TRBJ2-1, is EPEVTQTPSHQVTQMGQEVILRCVPISNHLYFYWYRQILGQKVEFLVSFYNNEISEKSEIFDDQFSVERPDGSNFTLKIRSTKLEDSAMYFCASRESRLAGGSSYNEQFFGPGTRLTVL.

The chain joins TRBV7-9 to TRBJ2-3; tentative D call: TRBD2 (6 bases). The CDR3 spans 13 residues. Germline V gives CDR1 SEHNR, CDR2 FQNEAQ (reference sequence). Here the CDR3 reads CAPEGPPADTQYF. CDR3 nucleotides: TGTGCTCCGGAGGGCCCGCCCGCAGATACGCAGTATTTT.

The gene calls are TRBV11-2 and TRBJ2-1; 14 bases fit TRBD2. Per the germline V gene, CDR1 is SGHAT and CDR2 is FQNNGV. The CDR3 is 16 amino acids. With V trimmed by 5 bases and J by 5 bases, 5 bases remained unmatched. The CDR3 sequence: CASSTQGLAGDNEQFF. Written as DNA, the CDR3 is TGTGCCAGCAGCACTCAGGGACTAGCGGGGGACAATGAGCAGTTCTTC. The complete variable domain, with remaining parts taken from reference TRBV11-2 and TRBJ2-1, reads EAGVAQSPRYKIIEKRQSVAFWCNPISGHATLYWYQQILGQGPKLLIQFQNNGVVDDSQLPKDRFSAERLKGVDSTLKIQPAKLEDSAVYLCASSTQGLAGDNEQFFGPGTRLTVL.

The chain carries TRBV4-2 and TRBJ2-2, with D possibly matching TRBD1 (6 bases). The CDR3 is 15 amino acids. Germline CDR1 reads LGHNA; CDR2 reads YNFKEQ. Trimming took off 0 bases at V and 7 bases at J, with 12 bases between the two ends. The CDR3 nucleotides are TGTGCCAGCAGCCAAGAGTTCAGGGGCGGCGGGGAGCTGTTTTTT. Translated, it gives CASSQEFRGGGELFF.

The genes are TRBV7-8 and TRBJ1-1; D uncertain. Germline V lookup: CDR1 SGHVS, CDR2 FQNEAQ. CDR3 length: 13 residues. The V and J ends lost 2 bases and 1 base respectively, with 5 bases between them. CDR3 protein: CASSLSGNTEAFF. Written as DNA, the CDR3 is TGTGCCAGCAGCTTATCGGGGAACACTGAAGCTTTCTTT.

The rearrangement joins TRBV6-1 to TRBJ2-5; 7 bases map to TRBD2. The CDR3 is 17 amino acids. CDR1 is MNHNS, CDR2 SASEGT, per germline. With 2 bases clipped from V and 5 bases from J, the junction kept 14 bases outside the gene matches. The CDR3 DNA reads as TGTGCCAGCAGTGAACGGGCTAGCGGCGCCCGAGGGGAGACCCAGTACTTC. This translates into CASSERASGARGETQYF.

J is TRBJ1-1 and V is TRBV5-1, with 9 bases lining up with TRBD1. In germline, CDR1 is SGHRS, CDR2 YFSETQ. The CDR3 covers 15 residues. After removal of 5 bases from V and 4 bases from J, the junction contained 9 bases not matched to a gene. The CDR3 DNA sequence: TGCGCCAGCAGACCTTTTACAGGGGGCGGCACTGAAGCTTTCTTT. It translates to CASRPFTGGGTEAFF.

The chain uses TRBV6-5 and TRBJ1-2; 8 positions agree with TRBD1. Trimming took 4 bases from V and 8 from J; bases not matched to a gene: 3. Per the germline V gene, CDR1 is MNHEY and CDR2 is SVGAGI. The length of the CDR3 is 12 residues. The CDR3 DNA follows: TGTGCCAGCAGTTTACAGGGGGACGGCTACACCTTC. This codes for CASSLQGDGYTF.

In its sample, this clone was seen a few times. The chain employs TRBV21-1 and TRBJ2-7; the table assigns TRBD1, which was not confirmed against the DNA. TRBV21-1 is termed a pseudogene. There are 16 residues in the CDR3. The CDR3 reads CASSQRDSLLHLEQYF. CDR3 bases: TGTGCCAGCAGCCAAAGGGACAGTTTATTGCACCTCGAGCAGTACTTC.

The chain combines TRBV7-6 with TRBJ1-1, with a possible D match to TRBD1 (6 bases). CDR3 size: 14 residues. V shed 5 bases and J shed 1 base, with 11 bases lying between them. Germline V lookup: CDR1 SGHVS, CDR2 FNYEAQ. The CDR3 nucleotides are TGTGCCAGCAGCGACAGGAGCCCGAACACTGAAGCTTTCTTT. Amino acid sequence: CASSDRSPNTEAFF.

The chain employs TRBV6-1 and TRBJ2-1; 7 nucleotides align to TRBD2. The CDR3 is 15 amino acids. The J segment lost 4 bases and the V segment lost 2 bases, leaving 5 bases of the junction unmatched. Germline values: CDR1 MNHNS, CDR2 SASEGT. CDR3 region: CASSELTSRYNEQFF. The CDR3 coding sequence is TGTGCCAGCAGTGAATTGACTAGCCGTTACAATGAGCAGTTCTTC.

The chain is built from TRBV18 and TRBJ1-2; D perhaps matches TRBD1 (5 bases). Germline-derived CDR1 and CDR2 are KGHSH and LQKENI. The CDR3 loop spans 13 amino acids. V was pared by 2 bases and J by 8 bases, with 12 bases between. The CDR3: CASSPRGTEGYTF. CDR3 DNA: TGTGCCAGCTCACCAAGGGGTACTGAGGGCTACACCTTC.

The genes are TRBV12-5 and TRBJ1-1, with D possibly matching TRBD1 (5 bases). The CDR3 runs to 13 residues. CDR1 and CDR2 (germline): LGHNT, FRNRAP. The V and J ends lost 4 bases and 3 bases respectively, with 9 bases between them. The DNA for the CDR3 is TGTGCTAGTGGTTACACGGGGGACACTGAAGCTTTCTTT. Translation: CASGYTGDTEAFF.

V usage is TRBV2 and J usage is TRBJ2-5; TRBD1 matches 8 bases. The CDR3 extends over 15 amino acids. J lost 1 base, V lost 4 bases, and 5 bases had no gene match. The germline V gene encodes CDR1 SNHLY and CDR2 FYNNEI. CDR3 in amino acids: CASSAQGVLQETQYF. The CDR3 nucleotides read TGTGCCAGCAGTGCACAGGGGGTACTCCAAGAGACCCAGTACTTC.

This chain uses TRBV5-6 with TRBJ2-7, with D hard to call. V dropped 2 bases and J dropped 2 bases, with 8 bases sitting between them. Germline values: CDR1 SGHDT, CDR2 YYEEEE. The CDR3 runs 13 residues. CDR3 region: CASSFTETYEQYF. CDR3 coding DNA: TGTGCCAGCAGCTTCACAGAAACCTACGAGCAGTACTTC.

This rearrangement joins TRBV19 to TRBJ1-5, with D uncertain. This CDR3 comprises 14 residues. The germline V gene encodes CDR1 LNHDA and CDR2 SQIVND (reference sequence). Trimming shortened V by 3 bases and J by 1 base, and 7 bases separated the two germline ends. Here the CDR3 DNA reads TGTGCCAGTAGTATTCCGGGGAGCAATCAGCCCCAGCATTTT. Translated, it gives CASSIPGSNQPQHF.

The chain carries TRBV5-1 and TRBJ2-1; the match to TRBD1 covers 9 bases. Losses at the gene ends were 4 bases for V and 7 bases for J; bases not matched to a gene: 12. The CDR3 covers 16 residues. Germline V gives CDR1 SGHRS, CDR2 YFSETQ. The CDR3 spells CASSTGTGFNYNEQFF. The CDR3 DNA is TGCGCCAGCAGCACCGGGACAGGGTTTAATTATAATGAGCAGTTCTTC. Full variable domain (rest looked up from reference TRBV5-1 and TRBJ2-1): KAGVTQTPRYLIKTRGQQVTLSCSPISGHRSVSWYQQTPGQGLQFLFEYFSETQRNKGNFPGRFSGRQFSNSRSEMNVSTLELGDSALYLCASSTGTGFNYNEQFFGPGTRLTVL.